The clone carrying this T cell receptor beta chain showed up many times. This specimen belongs to a study of neurological immune-mediated disorders. TCRdb analysed the 5' RACE reads with MiXCR anew, one entry per CDR3 protein. The sample includes around 68,000 distinct CDR3 sequences, approximately 4.2% of them seen just once. Looked up from germline, CDR1 is SGHTA and CDR2 is FQGNSA. V was trimmed by 2 bases and J by 4 bases, leaving 14 bases between them. The CDR3 loop spans 16 amino acids. The chain couples TRBV7-2 to TRBJ2-2, with a tentative D call TRBD2 (5 bases). Sample: PBMCs. The TCR comes from a man aged 50-59 years with multiple sclerosis. CDR3 in amino acids: CASSLNRFAGTGELFF. In DNA, the CDR3 is TGTGCCAGCAGCTTAAACCGGTTTGCGGGCACCGGGGAGCTGTTTTTT.